This T cell receptor (beta chain) was identified in a study of cytomegalovirus exposure and HLA in healthy donors. With 60 Vbeta and 13 Jbeta primers, the PCR was carried out. Profiling relied on immunoSEQ multiplex PCR, and the TCRdb table lists in-frame clones only, not all of them. This sample yields fewer than 180,000 clones, of which about three fifths are seen a single time; roughly 6.4% belongs to the top ten. This CDR3 is 15 amino acids long. V lost 4 bases and J lost 1, with 13 bases in between. Germline V CDR1 and CDR2: MDHEN, SYDVKM. The sequence was obtained from a woman aged 60-75 years in good health and CMV-seropositive. Sequences were obtained from PBMCs. The chain joins TRBV28 to TRBJ1-1; D not certain. CDR3 DNA sequence: TGTGCCAGCAGTTCACCATCCTCAGGGAACACTGAAGCTTTCTTT. Translation gives CASSSPSSGNTEAFF.